The sequence of this TCR beta chain was determined in a study of regulatory T cells in long-lasting Graves disease. Study results and caveats: Persistent patients shared more public clonotypes (over 2,500) than new patients (roughly 970).

Time point described: newly diagnosed GD, antithyroid drugs for less than 3 months. RNA extracted from PBMCs served as the sequencing template. Ten or more counts support this clonotype. Its antigen is as yet unknown. Assembly of TCR beta libraries relied on iRepertoire HTBI primers together with Arm-PCR of CDR3 regions. Study processing details: The samples yielded about 63 TRBV and roughly 15 TRBJ segments. TCRdb reprocessed the multiplex PCR reads with MiXCR, giving one entry per CDR3 protein. The V and J calls shown here were made by TCRdb, not taken from the authors' results. The sample includes about 440,000 distinct CDR3 sequences, roughly 15% of them seen just once. V gave up 2 bases and J gave up 2 bases; unmatched junction bases: 13. Germline loops: CDR1 MDHEN, CDR2 SYDVKM. The CDR3 covers 18 residues. The sample was also reused in another study, on T cells in Graves' hyperthyroidism and ophthalmopathy. In that study: Appearing also in blood were most of the thyroid clonotypes expanded above 0.001. Onset of ophthalmopathy came a median 6.5 months after the model predicted it.

This chain links TRBV28 with TRBJ2-7, with TRBD2 matching over 9 bases. This specimen was peripheral blood mononuclear cells (PBMCs), taken at new diagnosis, from a patient treated with antithyroid drugs. This TCR was sampled from a woman in her thirties with Graves disease. The CDR3 region is CASSLAGGPSRVPYEQYF. For the CDR3, the DNA is TGTGCCAGCAGTTTAGCGGGAGGGCCTAGTAGGGTCCCCTACGAGCAGTACTTC.